A selection of T cell receptor beta chains follows, all from one sample in a study of CD8+CD57+ T cells in acquired aplastic anemia. TCRdb itself ran the reads through MiXCR, one entry per CDR3 protein. Found here are 200,000 to 250,000 distinct CDR3 sequences, 47% of them singletons; the top ten hold over 7.5%. Sequencing input: sorted CD4+, CD8+, or CD8+CD57+ T cells (not recorded which) from PBMCs. These receptors all come from a human donor with aplastic anemia. Both conserved end residues are part of each CDR3. A D gene is named only where the DNA matches it firmly. Where a row states a size, it is once, few, many or the class of an expanded clone; other rows omit it.

size	V	D	J	DNA	CDR3
-	TRBV12-3/TRBV12-4	-	TRBJ2-5	TGTGCCAGCAAGAGGGCGACGGGGACCCAGTACTTC	CASKRATGTQYF
many	TRBV14	-	TRBJ2-7	TGTGCCAGCAGCCCGGGCCGGGGGACCTACGAGCAGTACTTC	CASSPGRGTYEQYF
few	TRBV6-5	-	TRBJ1-5	TGTGCGACCGACAGGTTCGGGAATCAGCCCCAGCATTTT	CATDRFGNQPQHF
many	TRBV7-9	-	TRBJ2-7	TGTGCCAGCAGCCCCTCGAGCTCCTACGAGCAGTACTTC	CASSPSSSYEQYF
many	TRBV5-1	-	TRBJ1-4	TGCGCCAGCAGCGAGACGGTTTATACTAATGAAAAACTGTTTTTT	CASSETVYTNEKLFF
many	TRBV9	-	TRBJ2-1	TGTGCCAGCAGCGACCGGGACCAGCTTGGCAATGAGCAGTTCTTC	CASSDRDQLGNEQFF
-	TRBV2	-	TRBJ2-1	TGTGCCAGCAGTCCTCCGGCTAGCAGCTTAAGCGCAGGCAGGGGCAATGAGCAGTTCTTC	CASSPPASSLSAGRGNEQFF
-	TRBV12-3/TRBV12-4	TRBD1	TRBJ1-2	TGTGCCAGCAGTCCCGGGACAGCCCTCGTCTATGGCTACACCTTC	CASSPGTALVYGYTF
many	TRBV9	TRBD1	TRBJ2-7	TGTGCCAGCAGCGGCGGCCCAGGGGGTCCCAACTACGAGCAGTACTTC	CASSGGPGGPNYEQYF
many	TRBV12-3/TRBV12-4	-	TRBJ2-1	TGTGCCAGCTTACAGAGGGAGTCGTCCTACAATGAGCAGTTCTTC	CASLQRESSYNEQFF
-	TRBV11-3	TRBD2	TRBJ2-7	TGTGCCAGCAGCTCCGGACTAGCGGCGTCCTACGAGCAGTACTTC	CASSSGLAASYEQYF
once	TRBV6-6	-	TRBJ1-2	TGTGCCAGCAGTTTTACTACCCCCCAAGGCGAAGGCTACACCTTC	CASSFTTPQGEGYTF
-	TRBV10-2	-	TRBJ1-2	TGCGCCAGCGGGGGCTCAGGGGAACGCTACACCTTC	CASGGSGERYTF
-	TRBV10-1	-	TRBJ1-1	TGCGCCAGCAGTGAGTTGGCAGAGACCCCGAACACTGAAGCTTTCTTT	CASSELAETPNTEAFF
few	TRBV7-2	-	TRBJ1-5	TGTGCCAGCAGCCAACGGGTCCACGAGCATTTT	CASSQRVHEHF
-	TRBV29-1	-	TRBJ2-2	TGCAGCGTTGAAGATTGGAACACAGGGAAAACCAGGGAGCTGTTTTTT	CSVEDWNTGKTRELFF
many	TRBV16	TRBD2	TRBJ2-3	TGTGCCAGCAGCCAACCTCCCCGGACTAGCGGCACAGATACGCAGTATTTT	CASSQPPRTSGTDTQYF
-	TRBV6-5	TRBD1	TRBJ1-3	TGTGCCAGCAGTCCCACCGGGACAGGAGGCTCTGGAAACACCATATATTTT	CASSPTGTGGSGNTIYF
few	TRBV4-1	TRBD1	TRBJ1-2	TGCGCCAGCAGCCAACAGGGGACAGACTATGGCTGCACCTTC	CASSQQGTDYGCTF
few	TRBV6-1	-	TRBJ2-5	TGTGCCAGCACCCTACGAAGGGAAGAGACCCAGTACTTC	CASTLRREETQYF
-	TRBV7-3	-	TRBJ2-5	TGCGCCAGCAGCCCGCAGGGTAGAGAGACCCAGCACTTC	CASSPQGRETQHF
-	TRBV25-1	TRBD1	TRBJ2-7	TGTGCCAGCAGAGACGTCACAGGGGACTACGAGCAGTACTTC	CASRDVTGDYEQYF
-	TRBV7-6	TRBD2	TRBJ2-2	TGTGCCAGCAGACATGGACTAGCGGGAGCCGGGGAGCTGTTTTTT	CASRHGLAGAGELFF